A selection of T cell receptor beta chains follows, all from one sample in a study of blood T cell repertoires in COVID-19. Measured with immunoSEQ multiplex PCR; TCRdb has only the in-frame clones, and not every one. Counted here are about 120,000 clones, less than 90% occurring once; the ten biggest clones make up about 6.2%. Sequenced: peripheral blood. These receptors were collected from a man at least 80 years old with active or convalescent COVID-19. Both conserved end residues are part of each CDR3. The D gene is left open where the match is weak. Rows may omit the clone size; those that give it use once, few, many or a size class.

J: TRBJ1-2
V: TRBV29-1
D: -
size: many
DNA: TGCAGCGTTTCCCAGGACACACGGATCGCTCTCTTC
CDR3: CSVSQDTRIALF

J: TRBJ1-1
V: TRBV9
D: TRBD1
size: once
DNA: TGTGCCAGCAGCAACCGGGACAGGGCAGGGGAAGCTTTCTTT
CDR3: CASSNRDRAGEAFF

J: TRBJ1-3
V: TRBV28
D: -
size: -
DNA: TGTGCCAGCAGTATCCTCTTGAGGTCTGGAAACACCATATATTTT
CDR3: CASSILLRSGNTIYF

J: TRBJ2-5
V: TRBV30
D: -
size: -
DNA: TGTGCCTGGAGATTGCGGGGACAAGAGACCCAGTACTTC
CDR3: CAWRLRGQETQYF

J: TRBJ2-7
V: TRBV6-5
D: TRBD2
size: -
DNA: TGTGCCAGCACCGGACTAGCGGGGGTCGAGCAGTACTTC
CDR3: CASTGLAGVEQYF

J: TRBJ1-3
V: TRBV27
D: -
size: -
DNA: TGTGCCAGCAGCCCCCTAGGCCCCTCTGGAAACACCATATATTTT
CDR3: CASSPLGPSGNTIYF

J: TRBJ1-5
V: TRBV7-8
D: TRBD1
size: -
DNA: TGTGCCAGCAGCTTAGGAGGGACAGGGCTATTTGATAGCAATCAGCCCCAGCATTTT
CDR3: CASSLGGTGLFDSNQPQHF

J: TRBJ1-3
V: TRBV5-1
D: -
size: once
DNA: TGCGCCAGCTCTGGGGGGAACTCTGGAAACACCATATATTTT
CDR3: CASSGGNSGNTIYF

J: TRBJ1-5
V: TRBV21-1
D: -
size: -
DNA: TGTGCCAGCAGCACTCCCCCCGGGACTCCGGTCCAGCCCCAGCATTTT
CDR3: CASSTPPGTPVQPQHF

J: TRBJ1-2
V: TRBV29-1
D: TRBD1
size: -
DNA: TGCAGCGTTGAAACAGGGGAGGGCTACACCTTC
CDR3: CSVETGEGYTF

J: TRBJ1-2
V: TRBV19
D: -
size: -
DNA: TGTGCCAGTAGTAAAACAGACTATGGCTACACCTTC
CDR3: CASSKTDYGYTF

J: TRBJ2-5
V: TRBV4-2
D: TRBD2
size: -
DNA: TGTGCCAGCAGCCAAGGTTCGGCTAGCGGGAGAGGTGAGACCCAGTACTTC
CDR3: CASSQGSASGRGETQYF

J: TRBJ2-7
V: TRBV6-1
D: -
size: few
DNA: TGTGCCAGCAGTGAAGTGCACAGCTCCTACGAGCAGTACTTC
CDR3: CASSEVHSSYEQYF

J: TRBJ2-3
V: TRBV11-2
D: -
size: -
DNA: TGTGCCAGCAGCTTAAGGTGGGGGGTGGAAACGCAGTATTTT
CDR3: CASSLRWGVETQYF

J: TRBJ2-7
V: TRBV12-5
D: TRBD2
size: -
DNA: TGTGCTAGTGGTTTGGTAGCCTTCTCGACTAGCGGTTCCTACGAGCAGTACTTC
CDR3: CASGLVAFSTSGSYEQYF

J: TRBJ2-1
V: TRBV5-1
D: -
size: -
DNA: TGCGCCAGCAGCGCGGGATTCCAAGACGCCTACAATGAGCAGTTCTTC
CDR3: CASSAGFQDAYNEQFF

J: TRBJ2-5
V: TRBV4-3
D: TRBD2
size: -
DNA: TGCGCCAGCAGCCAAGGAACTAGCGGGAGGCACCAAGAGACCCAGTACTTC
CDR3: CASSQGTSGRHQETQYF

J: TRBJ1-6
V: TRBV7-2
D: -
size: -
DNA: TGTGCCAGCAGCTTTCGGTCTTCACCCCTCCACTTT
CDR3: CASSFRSSPLHF

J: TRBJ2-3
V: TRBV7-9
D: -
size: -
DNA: TGTGCCAGCAGCTTGAGTCGTGCAGATACGCAGTATTTT
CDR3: CASSLSRADTQYF

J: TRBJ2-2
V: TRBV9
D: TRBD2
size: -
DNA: TGTGCCAGCAGCGTAGATTCGGGGGGAAACACCGGGGAGCTGTTTTTT
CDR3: CASSVDSGGNTGELFF

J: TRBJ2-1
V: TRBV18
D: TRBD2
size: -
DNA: TGTGCCAGCTCACCACTCGCGGGGGTCTACAATGAGCAGTTCTTC
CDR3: CASSPLAGVYNEQFF

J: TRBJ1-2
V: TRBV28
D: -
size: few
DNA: TGTGCCAGCAGTCAACAGGGCTTTAACTATGGCTACACCTTC
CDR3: CASSQQGFNYGYTF

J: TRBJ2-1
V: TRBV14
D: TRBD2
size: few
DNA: TGTGCCAGCAGCCGCCCCGGGACTAGTCGCAATGAGCAGTTCTTC
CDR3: CASSRPGTSRNEQFF

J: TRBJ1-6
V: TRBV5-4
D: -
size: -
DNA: TGTGCCAGCAGCCACAGTCACGATTCACCCCTCCACTTT
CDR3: CASSHSHDSPLHF

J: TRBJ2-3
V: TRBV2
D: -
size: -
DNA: TGTGCCAGCAGCGCCCTTGGGGGGTACTCGGATACGCAGTATTTT
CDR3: CASSALGGYSDTQYF

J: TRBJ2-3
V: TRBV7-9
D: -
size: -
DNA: TGTGCCGGCGGGGAAAGAGAGTCAGATACGCAGTATTTT
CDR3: CAGGERESDTQYF

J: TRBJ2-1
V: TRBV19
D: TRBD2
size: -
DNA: TGTGCCAGCGCTAGGGTAGCGGGGTCCTACAATGAGCAGTTCTTC
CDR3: CASARVAGSYNEQFF

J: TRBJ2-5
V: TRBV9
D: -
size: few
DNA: TGTGCCAGCAGCGTAGCTGTCTCCCTATTCGGTGCGACCCAGTACTTC
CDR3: CASSVAVSLFGATQYF

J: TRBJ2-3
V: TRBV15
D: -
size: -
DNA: TGTGCCACCCAGGCCACAGATACGCAGTATTTT
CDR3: CATQATDTQYF

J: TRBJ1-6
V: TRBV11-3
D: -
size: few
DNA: TGTGCCAGCAGCTTAACTGCGATTTCACCCCTCCACTTT
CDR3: CASSLTAISPLHF

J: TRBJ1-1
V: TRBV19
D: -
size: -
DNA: TGTGCCAGTAGTTCTATCAGGTCAGGGATGAACACTGAAGCTTTCTTT
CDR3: CASSSIRSGMNTEAFF

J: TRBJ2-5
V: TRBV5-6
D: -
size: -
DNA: TGTGCCAGCAGCTGGGGGCCAAATATTGGGGAAAAAGAGACCCAGTACTTC
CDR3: CASSWGPNIGEKETQYF

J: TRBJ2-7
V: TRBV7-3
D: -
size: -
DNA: TGTGCCAGCAGCTTAGACAGGGAGGCCGAGCAGTACTTC
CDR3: CASSLDREAEQYF

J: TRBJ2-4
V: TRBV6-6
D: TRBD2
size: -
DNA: TGTGCCAGCAGCTCCTTTGGGATCTCGGGACTAGCGGGGGAACTAGCCAAAAACATTCAGTACTTC
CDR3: CASSSFGISGLAGELAKNIQYF

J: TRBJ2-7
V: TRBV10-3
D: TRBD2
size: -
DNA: TGTGCCATCAGTGAGTCTTGGGGGACTAGCGGGAGTGAGCAGTACTTC
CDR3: CAISESWGTSGSEQYF

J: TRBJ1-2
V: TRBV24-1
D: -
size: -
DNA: TGTGCCGCATACTCCGGTGGTCTGGAGGCTAACTATGGCTACACCTTC
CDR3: CAAYSGGLEANYGYTF

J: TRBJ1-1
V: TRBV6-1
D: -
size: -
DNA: TGTGCCAGCAGACAGGGCGGGAACACTGAAGCTTTCTTT
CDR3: CASRQGGNTEAFF

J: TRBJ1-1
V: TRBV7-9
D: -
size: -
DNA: TGTGCCAGCAGCACTCACCAAAAGAACACTGAAGCTTTCTTT
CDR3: CASSTHQKNTEAFF

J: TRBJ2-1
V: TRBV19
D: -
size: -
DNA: TGTGCCAGTAGCCCAGGGGCTACCATCCTCTACAATGAGCAGTTCTTC
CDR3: CASSPGATILYNEQFF

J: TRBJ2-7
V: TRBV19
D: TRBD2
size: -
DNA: TGTGCCAGTAGCTGGACTAGCGGGGACTACGAGCAGTACTTC
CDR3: CASSWTSGDYEQYF

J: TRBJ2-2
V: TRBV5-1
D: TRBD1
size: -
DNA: TGCGCCAGCAGCTCAGAACAGGGGGTTAACACCGGGGAGCTGTTTTTT
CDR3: CASSSEQGVNTGELFF

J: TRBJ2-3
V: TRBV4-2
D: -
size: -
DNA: TGTGCCAGCAGCCCCTTAGCGGATACTAGCACAGATACGCAGTATTTT
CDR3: CASSPLADTSTDTQYF

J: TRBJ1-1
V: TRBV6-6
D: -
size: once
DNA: TGTGCCAGCATCGCCGGGTCGAGTACTGAAGCTTTCTTT
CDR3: CASIAGSSTEAFF

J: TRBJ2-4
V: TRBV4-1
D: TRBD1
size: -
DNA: TGCGCCAGCAGCCAGGCACAGGGGGGTCAAAACATTCAGTACTTC
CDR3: CASSQAQGGQNIQYF

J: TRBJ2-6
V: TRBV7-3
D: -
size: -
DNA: TGTGCCAGCAGCGGCCGCACTGGGGCCAACGTCCTGACTTTC
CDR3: CASSGRTGANVLTF

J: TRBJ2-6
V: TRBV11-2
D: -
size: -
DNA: TGTGCCAGCAGCTCCCTTCAGGGCCGAGCTGGGGCCAACGTCCTGACTTTC
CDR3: CASSSLQGRAGANVLTF

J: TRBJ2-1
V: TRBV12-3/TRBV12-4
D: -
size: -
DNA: TGTGCCAGCAGGCTTACTAGTAACGAGCAGTTCTTC
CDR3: CASRLTSNEQFF

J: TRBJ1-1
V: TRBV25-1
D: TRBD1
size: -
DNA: TGTGCCAGCAGTGGTCAACAGGGGCGGAATACTGAAGCTTTCTTT
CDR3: CASSGQQGRNTEAFF

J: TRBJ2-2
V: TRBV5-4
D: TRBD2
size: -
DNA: TGTGCCAGCACCTCTAGCGGGATTCGCACCGGGGAGCTGTTTTTT
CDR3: CASTSSGIRTGELFF